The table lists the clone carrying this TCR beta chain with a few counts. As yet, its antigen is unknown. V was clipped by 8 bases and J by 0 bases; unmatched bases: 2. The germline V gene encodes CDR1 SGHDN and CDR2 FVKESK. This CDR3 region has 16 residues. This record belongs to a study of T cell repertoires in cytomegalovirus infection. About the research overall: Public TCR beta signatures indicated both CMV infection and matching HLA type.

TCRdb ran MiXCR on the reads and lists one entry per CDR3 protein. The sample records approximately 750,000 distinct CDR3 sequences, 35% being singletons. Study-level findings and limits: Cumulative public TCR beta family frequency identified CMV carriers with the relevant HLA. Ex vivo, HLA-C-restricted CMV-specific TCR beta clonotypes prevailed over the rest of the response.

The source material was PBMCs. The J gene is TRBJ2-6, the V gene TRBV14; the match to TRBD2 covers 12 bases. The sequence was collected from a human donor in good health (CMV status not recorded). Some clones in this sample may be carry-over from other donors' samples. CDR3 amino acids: CASGLAGISGANVLTF. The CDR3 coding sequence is TGTGCCAGCGGACTAGCGGGGATCTCTGGGGCCAACGTCCTGACTTTC.